These 2 T cell receptor beta chains originate from one sample sequenced in a study of T cells in Graves' hyperthyroidism and ophthalmopathy. There were TCR beta CDR3 regions amplified from RNA transcripts. TCR CDR3 regions were first amplified by RT-PCR with HTBI primers. TCRdb re-analysed the multiplex PCR reads in MiXCR, keeping a single row per CDR3 protein. The sample has around 690,000 distinct CDR3 sequences, about 20% seen once; the top ten hold roughly 30%. The specimen sequenced was blood. Every receptor here comes from a man aged 25 to 45 with Graves' ophthalmopathy.

This clonotype came up many times. This chain connects TRBV12-3 or TRBV12-4 to TRBJ2-3; no reliable D call. V dropped 7 bases and J dropped 3 bases, with 8 bases sitting between them. This CDR3 contains 12 residues. CDR3 sequence (DNA): TGTGCCAGCACCGACCTAACAGATACGCAGTATTTT. Its protein is CASTDLTDTQYF.

This chain uses TRBV14 with TRBJ1-1, with D possibly being TRBD1 (5 bases). Trimming shortened V by 2 bases and J by 7 bases, and 11 bases separated the two germline ends. CDR3 size: 13 residues. CDR1 is SGHDN, CDR2 FVKESK, per germline. The DNA of the CDR3 is TGTGCCAGCAGCCAAACAAAGGGGAATGAAGCTTTCTTT. As protein: CASSQTKGNEAFF.